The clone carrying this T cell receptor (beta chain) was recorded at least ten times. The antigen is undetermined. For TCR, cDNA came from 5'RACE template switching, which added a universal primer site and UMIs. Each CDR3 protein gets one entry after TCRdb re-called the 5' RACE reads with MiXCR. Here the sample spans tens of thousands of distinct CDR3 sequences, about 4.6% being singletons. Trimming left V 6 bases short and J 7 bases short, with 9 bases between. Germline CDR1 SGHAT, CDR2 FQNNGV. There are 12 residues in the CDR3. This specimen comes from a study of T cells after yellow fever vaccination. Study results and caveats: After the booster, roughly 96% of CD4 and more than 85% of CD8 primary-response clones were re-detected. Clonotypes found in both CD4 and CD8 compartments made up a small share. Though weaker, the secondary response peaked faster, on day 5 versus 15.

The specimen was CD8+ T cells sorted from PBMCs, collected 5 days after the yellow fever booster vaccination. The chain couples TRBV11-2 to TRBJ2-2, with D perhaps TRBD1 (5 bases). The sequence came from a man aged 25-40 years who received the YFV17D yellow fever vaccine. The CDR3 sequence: CASRTEYGELFF. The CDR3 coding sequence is TGTGCCAGCAGGACAGAGTACGGGGAGCTGTTTTTT.